This TCR beta chain was found in a study of cytomegalovirus exposure and HLA in healthy donors. Study summary: Most genotyped donors, over 70% of 300 to 400, had Caucasian-associated genetic ancestry. General study findings and limits: Follow-up analysis later connected one missense variant in DCLRE1C with trimming of TCR beta V- and J-genes. Some V segments (TRBV6-2 and TRBV6-3 among them) were excluded as indistinguishable.

The PCR ran on 60 Vbeta and 13 Jbeta primers. Only in-frame clones appear in the TCRdb table, and some are missing; sequencing was by immunoSEQ multiplex PCR. The table records approximately 150,000 clones, 65% to 80% of them present only once. After removal of 4 bases from V and 4 bases from J, the junction contained 8 bases not matched to a gene. The CDR3 is 14 residues long. Germline loops: CDR1 SGHRS, CDR2 YFSETQ. This clone occurred a few times. Its antigen is unidentified. Sequencing was carried out using PBMCs. The chain is built from TRBV5-1 and TRBJ2-7, with TRBD1 matching 7 bases. The clonotype originates from a male donor in good health and CMV-seronegative. The CDR3 protein is CASSDRDSSYEQYF. The DNA of the CDR3 is TGCGCCAGCAGCGACCGGGACAGCTCTTACGAGCAGTACTTC.